This T cell receptor beta chain was identified in a study of T cell changes during pregnancy in multiple sclerosis. This CDR3 comprises 13 residues. CDR1 is SGHTA and CDR2 is FQGTGA in the germline V gene. Trimming took off 5 bases at V and 2 bases at J, with 8 bases between the two ends. Sequencing used immunoSEQ multiplex PCR; TCRdb keeps in-frame clones, though not all of them. The table lists under 85,000 clones, approximately 90% of them singletons. The TCR sequence derives from a female donor with multiple sclerosis, enrolled in a pregnancy study. The chain recombines TRBV7-3 with TRBJ2-3; no definite D call. Sequenced material: CD4+ T cells from peripheral blood mononuclear cells, taken before pregnancy. CDR3 sequence (DNA): TGTGCCAGCAGCCCAAAACACACAGATACGCAGTATTTT. Protein product: CASSPKHTDTQYF. The whole variable domain, remainder taken from reference TRBV7-3 and TRBJ2-3, is GAGVSQTPSNKVTEKGKYVELRCDPISGHTALYWYRQSLGQGPEFLIYFQGTGAADDSGLPNDRFFAVRPEGSVSTLKIQRTERGDSAVYLCASSPKHTDTQYFGPGTRLTVL.